These T cell receptor beta chains were read from a single sample in a study of metastatic and nonmetastatic thyroid tumors. TCRdb called clones again from the PCR reads with MiXCR. The sample lists around 20,000 clones, roughly 23% occurring once. The sequenced material came from adjacent normal tissue. Every receptor here comes from a female donor with papillary thyroid cancer or a benign thyroid nodule (not recorded which). Some clones in this sample may be carry-over from other donors' samples. Each CDR3 is given with its conserved first and last residue. A D gene is named only where the DNA matches it firmly. A clone size is listed for some rows: how often the clone was seen (once, few, many), or a class if it is expanded.

j_gene,d_gene,v_gene,len,abundance,CDR3aa,CDR3nt
TRBJ2-2,.,TRBV7-6,16,many,CASSFLREKGTGELFF,TGTGCCAGCAGCTTCCTCCGGGAGAAAGGTACCGGGGAGCTGTTTTTT
TRBJ1-2,.,TRBV6-5,14,.,CASSYRGSGNGYTF,TGTGCCAGCAGTTACCGGGGATCCGGAAATGGCTACACCTTC
TRBJ1-3,.,TRBV11-2,14,.,CASSLATAGNTIYF,TGTGCCAGCAGCCTCGCGACAGCTGGAAACACCATATATTTT
TRBJ1-4,.,TRBV6-6,16,.,CASSYPQTENNEKLFF,TGTGCCAGCAGTTACCCCCAGACGGAGAATAATGAAAAACTGTTTTTT
TRBJ1-1,.,TRBV7-9,14,.,CASTRPSRPLEAFF,TGTGCCAGCACCCGACCCAGTAGGCCCCTTGAAGCTTTCTTT
TRBJ2-1,TRBD2,TRBV20-1,15,once,CSAIWTSRTYNEQFF,TGCAGTGCCATCTGGACTAGCCGGACGTACAATGAGCAGTTCTTC
TRBJ2-1,TRBD2,TRBV27,13,.,CASTWEGRREQFF,TGTGCCAGCACGTGGGAGGGCCGAAGGGAGCAGTTCTTC
TRBJ1-1,TRBD1,TRBV6-2/TRBV6-3,17,.,CASSHPSDRARNTEAFF,TGTGCCAGCAGTCACCCCTCGGACAGGGCTAGGAACACTGAAGCTTTCTTT
TRBJ1-2,.,TRBV24-1,14,many,CATSDADNYYGYTF,TGTGCCACCAGTGATGCCGACAATTACTATGGCTACACCTTC
TRBJ2-7,TRBD2,TRBV10-3,15,few,CAISGLGLAAREQYF,TGTGCCATCAGTGGTTTAGGACTAGCGGCTAGGGAGCAGTACTTC
TRBJ1-1,.,TRBV5-1,15,few,CASSYVGTPNTEAFF,TGCGCCAGCAGCTACGTGGGGACACCCAACACTGAAGCTTTCTTT
TRBJ2-1,TRBD2,TRBV3-1,13,many,CASSLRGRGEQFF,TGTGCCAGCAGCCTCAGAGGGAGGGGTGAGCAGTTCTTC
TRBJ2-1,TRBD2,TRBV20-1,15,few,CSARAIAGKYNEQFF,TGCAGTGCTAGAGCCATAGCGGGAAAGTACAATGAGCAGTTCTTC
TRBJ1-5,TRBD1,TRBV15,17,.,CATSRDGGTGSNHPQHF,TGTGCCACCAGCAGGGACGGGGGGACAGGGAGTAATCACCCCCAGCATTTT
TRBJ2-7,.,TRBV30,13,medium-sized,CAWSLGGVGEQYF,TGTGCCTGGAGCTTGGGGGGAGTGGGGGAGCAGTACTTC
TRBJ1-2,.,TRBV20-1,10,.,CSATRSGYTF,TGCAGTGCCACCAGGAGTGGCTACACCTTC
TRBJ1-5,.,TRBV5-5,14,medium-sized,CASSLGQGDQPQHF,TGTGCCAGCAGCTTGGGTCAGGGTGATCAGCCCCAGCATTTT
TRBJ2-5,TRBD2,TRBV7-2,17,medium-sized,CASSPWGAGGTQETQYF,TGTGCCAGCAGCCCATGGGGGGCGGGAGGAACTCAAGAGACCCAGTACTTC
TRBJ2-3,TRBD2,TRBV6-2/TRBV6-3,15,medium-sized,CASSYGGRPTDTQYF,TGTGCCAGCAGTTACGGCGGGAGACCGACAGATACGCAGTATTTT
TRBJ2-1,.,TRBV2,14,.,CASSEGGYNNEQFF,TGTGCCAGCAGTGAAGGCGGGTATAACAATGAGCAGTTCTTC
TRBJ2-3,.,TRBV30,12,many,CAWSDRGDTQYF,TGTGCCTGGAGCGACAGAGGCGATACGCAGTATTTT
TRBJ2-7,.,TRBV11-3,14,.,CASSVVQGPYEQYF,TGTGCCAGCAGCGTTGTACAGGGCCCCTACGAGCAGTACTTC
TRBJ2-7,.,TRBV6-1,14,.,CASKASLSSSEQYF,TGTGCCAGCAAAGCAAGCCTATCCTCCTCCGAGCAGTACTTC
TRBJ2-7,.,TRBV24-1,17,.,CATSDFGGRRSWYEQYF,TGTGCCACCAGTGATTTCGGAGGGAGAAGGTCGTGGTATGAGCAGTACTTC
TRBJ2-5,TRBD2,TRBV30,15,many,CAWTSVGLGQETQYF,TGTGCCTGGACCTCCGTGGGACTAGGGCAAGAGACCCAGTACTTC
TRBJ1-6,.,TRBV4-2,14,.,CASSQDRYYSPLHF,TGTGCCAGCAGCCAAGATAGGTACTACTCACCCCTCCACTTT
TRBJ1-1,.,TRBV2,13,medium-sized,CASRLTGDTEAFF,TGTGCCAGCAGATTAACAGGAGACACTGAAGCTTTCTTT
TRBJ2-7,.,TRBV30,12,.,CAWSVRGYEQYF,TGTGCCTGGAGTGTAAGGGGCTACGAGCAGTACTTC
TRBJ2-7,.,TRBV10-3,16,many,CAISGIDRIQTYEQYF,TGTGCCATCAGTGGGATCGACAGGATTCAAACCTACGAGCAGTACTTC
TRBJ2-1,.,TRBV29-1,10,.,CSVDLVDQFF,TGCAGCGTTGACTTAGTTGATCAGTTCTTC
TRBJ1-2,.,TRBV5-5,14,.,CASSPGQALWGYTF,TGTGCCAGCAGCCCAGGACAAGCCCTCTGGGGCTACACCTTC
TRBJ1-2,.,TRBV30,13,.,CAWRRQASGGYTF,TGTGCCTGGAGGAGGCAGGCCAGTGGGGGCTACACCTTC
TRBJ2-1,.,TRBV28,12,.,CASSLSSLEQFF,TGTGCCAGCAGTTTATCGAGCCTGGAGCAGTTCTTC
TRBJ1-2,.,TRBV12-3/TRBV12-4,14,.,CASRQTGLGSGYTF,TGTGCCAGCAGACAAACAGGGCTAGGATCCGGCTACACCTTC